A single T cell receptor (beta chain) is shown here with its context. Its specificity is unknown. Germline loops: CDR1 SGHNT, CDR2 YENEEA. This CDR3 contains 16 residues. Trimming shortened V by 2 bases and J by 0 bases, and 10 bases separated the two germline ends. The data derive from a study of T-cell memory formation after mild COVID-19. Study-wide results and limits: CD4+ contracting clones were mainly CM and EM; CD8+ ones, EMRA.

Constant-segment primers served in 5'RACE that generated TCR alpha and TCR beta cDNA libraries bearing sample barcodes and UMIs. Each CDR3 protein is one row after TCRdb ran MiXCR on the 5' RACE reads. Among 110,000 or so distinct CDR3 sequences, about 20% were seen once, and the ten largest hold around 41%. The chain carries TRBV11-3 and TRBJ2-2; maybe TRBD1 (6 bases). This TCR was sampled from a man aged 18-30 years who had mild COVID-19 (a few samples of this study predate the infection). Cell type and time point are not known. Source material: PBMCs or a T cell subset sorted from them (not recorded which). CDR3 residues: CASSLRGTANTGELFF. CDR3 sequence (DNA): TGTGCCAGCAGCTTAAGGGGGACCGCGAACACCGGGGAGCTGTTTTTT.